This T cell receptor beta chain was sequenced for a study of T cell repertoires in cytomegalovirus infection. TCRdb re-derived calls from the reads in MiXCR, one entry per CDR3 protein. The table includes hundreds of thousands of distinct CDR3 sequences, under 20% detected once. The J segment lost 0 bases and the V segment lost 1 base, leaving 7 bases of the junction unmatched. The length of the CDR3 is 18 residues. Germline V gene lookup returns CDR1 LNHDA and CDR2 SQIVND (reference sequence). Points from the study as a whole: The study found HLA-C-restricted CMV-specific TCR beta clonotypes dominating the ex vivo response.

This clonotype was seen many times. No antigen is known for it. Material for sequencing was PBMCs. The chain carries TRBV19 and TRBJ2-1, with 9 bases fitting TRBD1. The clonotype originates from a human donor in good health (CMV status not recorded). Some clones in this sample may be carry-over from other donors' samples. The CDR3 nucleotides are TGTGCCAGTAGTATAGCGGACAGGGGTTATAGCTCCTACAATGAGCAGTTCTTC. Its protein is CASSIADRGYSSYNEQFF.